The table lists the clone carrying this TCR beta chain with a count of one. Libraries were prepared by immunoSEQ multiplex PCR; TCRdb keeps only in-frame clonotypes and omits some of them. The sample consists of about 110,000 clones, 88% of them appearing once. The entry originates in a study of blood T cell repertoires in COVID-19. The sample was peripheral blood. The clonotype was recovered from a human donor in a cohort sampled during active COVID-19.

The CDR3 DNA reads as TGTGCCAGCAGTTCGTTCACTCAGGGGGCGCAGTATTTT. Residues: CASSSFTQGAQYF. The rearrangement joins TRBV12-3 or TRBV12-4 to TRBJ2-3; 7 bases line up with TRBD1. The CDR3 has 13 amino acids. Trimming took 4 bases from V and 10 from J; bases not matched to a gene: 8.